This TCR beta chain was observed in a study of blood T cell dynamics during melanoma immunotherapy (dated by TCRdb to about 2020). Notes on the research overall: Patients with metastatic melanoma were treated with first-line pembrolizumab or nivolumab plus ipilimumab as standard of care in the United Kingdom. To find early correlates of response, peripheral T cell receptor repertoires were profiled in metastatic melanoma patients before and after one cycle of checkpoint inhibitor therapy. Consecutive patients formed a training cohort, and a further independent group of patients from the same centre was pooled into an external validation set. What the authors observed across the whole study: Among sorted CD8+ subsets, TIE cells showed the highest similarity to cfDNA CDR3 sequences and the highest clonality, suggesting active turnover with convergence on dominant clones. The relatively small sample size was acknowledged as a potential limitation on generalization of the results. Whether the T cell clones behind the repertoire changes were melanoma-specific or instead reflected general immune activation was something the study could not determine.

Looking up the germline V gene yields CDR1 SNHLY and CDR2 FYNNEI. From the cysteine through the phenylalanine, the CDR3 covers 18 amino acids. Only CDR3 DNA remains: 54 bases, in frame from the first base. The trim is 0 bases for V and 2 bases for J, with a gap of 18 bases between the germline ends. The entire DNA extracted from each sorted CD8+ T cell subset was loaded into the assay. The immunoSEQ TCRb Assay kit was used according to manufacturer instructions to amplify TCR beta CDR3 sequences from genomic DNA. The KAPA Library Quantification Kit for Illumina platforms was used to quantify pooled libraries by qPCR. Sequencing of the pooled libraries was done on an Illumina NextSeq 500, with clustering at roughly 0.55-1.2 pM. In the paper's pipeline: TCR data were analyzed with immunoSEQ ANALYZER and the R LymphoSeq package. A rearrangement efficiency score was calculated as productive divided by the sum of productive and non-productive CDR3 sequences. Clonality was measured with the Gini coefficient and diversity with the Renyi index at alpha=1, compared pairwise between timepoints within each patient. Clonal relatedness, based on an edit distance of 3, and repertoire similarity, based on the Bhattacharyya coefficient, were both computed in LymphoSeq. Linear discriminant analysis on week-3 changes in clonality and diversity was built with the R MASS and caret packages to classify response. TCRdb took over this immuneACCESS table, retaining in-frame rearrangements with V and J assigned. Such tables are incomplete; in checked studies, under half of the missing clones stem from an unresolved V gene, and the remainder is unexplained. V, J and clone size derive from that table, while D and trimming were established from the DNA sequence. Counted in this sample were about 1,600 clones; 73% of them appeared once. 6% to 7.5% of the sample rests with the top ten.

Remarks on this clone: This receptor's antigen is unknown. The sample holds no much larger clone one base away, and base qualities are not on file.

What this sample's time point label stands for: pre-treatment baseline. Immune-effector (TIE) cells were defined as CD3+ CD4- CD8+ CD45RA- CD45RO-high CD27- CCR7- memory T cells. Blood was sampled before treatment (T0) and at week 3 (W3), after the first cycle of checkpoint blockade. Except for a couple of patients with rapid clinical progression, response was assessed 12 weeks after the first infusion by RECIST 1.1; disease control meant complete response, partial response or stable disease. Patients were not eligible if they had prior systemic cancer treatment, concomitant immunosuppressant therapy or synchronous other active malignancies. In six patients, three progressing and three with disease control, sorted CD8+ memory and naive T cell subsets were sequenced at T0 and W3. PBMC were isolated from blood with Lymphoprep and SepMate tubes, followed by red cell lysis. QIAamp DNA Blood Mini kits were used to extract DNA from PBMC and from sorted T cell subsets. CD8+ T cell subsets were sorted live on a FACSAria III cytometer and then frozen prior to DNA extraction. Fresh PBMC for flow cytometry were held at 4°C in PBS with around 1.8% fetal bovine serum and analyzed within 25 hours.

The chain uses TRBV2 and TRBJ2-3; 6 matching bases give a weak D call of TRBD1. Specimen: CD8+ T cells from blood, collected from a patient treated with checkpoint blockade. Per the publication, the cell subset or site label means: immune-effector CD8+ memory T cells, CD45RO-high CCR7- CD27-. The clonotype originates from a human donor with melanoma. The CDR3: CASSEAISGTGITDTQYF. Read as DNA, the sequence is TGTGCCAGCAGTGAAGCTATTTCGGGAACAGGGATCACAGATACGCAGTATTTT.